This paragraph covers one T cell receptor beta chain sequence. Its specificity is unknown. Naive CD8 populations comprised CD45RO-negative cells positively selected for CCR7, excluding terminally differentiated effector memory CD45RA+ cells. The donors were all Caucasian adults (living in Nashville, Tennessee). This record comes from a study of shared clonotypes between healthy human individuals. In the authors' methods: Owing to the provision of junction-only sequences devoid of quality scores by immunoSEQ, filtering differed. Sequencing used immunoSEQ multiplex PCR; TCRdb keeps in-frame clones, though not all of them. The V and J calls and clone size are taken from that table; D and trimming were inferred from the DNA. The sample has about 2.1 million clones, about 93% seen once. Points from the study as a whole: Sampling used blood alone; tissue repertoires probably differ.

Germline CDR1 is SGDLS and CDR2 is YYNGEE. V trimming: 4 bases; J trimming: 4 bases; junction bases outside the gene matches: 4. There are 15 residues in the CDR3. Sequences were obtained from naive CD8+ T cells from PBMCs. This receptor was taken from a man younger than 35 in good health. Some clones in this sample may be carry-over from other donors' samples. The chain is built from TRBV9 and TRBJ1-5, with 11 nucleotides matching TRBD1. CDR3 DNA sequence: TGTGCCAGCAGCTCGGACAGGGGGCCAAATCAGCCCCAGCATTTT. It specifies CASSSDRGPNQPQHF.